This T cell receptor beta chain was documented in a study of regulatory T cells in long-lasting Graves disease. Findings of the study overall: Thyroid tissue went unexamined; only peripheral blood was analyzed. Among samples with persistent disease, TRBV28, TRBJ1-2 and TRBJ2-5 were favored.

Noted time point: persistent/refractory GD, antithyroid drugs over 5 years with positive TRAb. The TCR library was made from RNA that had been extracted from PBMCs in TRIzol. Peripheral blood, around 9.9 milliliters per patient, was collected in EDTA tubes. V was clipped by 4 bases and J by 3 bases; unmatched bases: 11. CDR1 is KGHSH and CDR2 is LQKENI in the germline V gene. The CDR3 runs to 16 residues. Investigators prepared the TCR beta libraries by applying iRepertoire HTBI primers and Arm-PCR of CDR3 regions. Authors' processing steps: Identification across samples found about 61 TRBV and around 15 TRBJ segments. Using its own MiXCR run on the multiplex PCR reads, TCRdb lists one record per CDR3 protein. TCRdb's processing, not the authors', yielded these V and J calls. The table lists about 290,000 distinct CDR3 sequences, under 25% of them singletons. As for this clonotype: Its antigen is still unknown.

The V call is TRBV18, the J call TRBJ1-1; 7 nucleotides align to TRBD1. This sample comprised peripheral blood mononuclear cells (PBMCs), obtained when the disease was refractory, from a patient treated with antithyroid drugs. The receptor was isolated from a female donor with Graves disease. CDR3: CASSQISGQPYTEAFF. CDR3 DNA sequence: TGTGCCAGCTCACAAATTTCGGGACAGCCTTACACTGAAGCTTTCTTT.